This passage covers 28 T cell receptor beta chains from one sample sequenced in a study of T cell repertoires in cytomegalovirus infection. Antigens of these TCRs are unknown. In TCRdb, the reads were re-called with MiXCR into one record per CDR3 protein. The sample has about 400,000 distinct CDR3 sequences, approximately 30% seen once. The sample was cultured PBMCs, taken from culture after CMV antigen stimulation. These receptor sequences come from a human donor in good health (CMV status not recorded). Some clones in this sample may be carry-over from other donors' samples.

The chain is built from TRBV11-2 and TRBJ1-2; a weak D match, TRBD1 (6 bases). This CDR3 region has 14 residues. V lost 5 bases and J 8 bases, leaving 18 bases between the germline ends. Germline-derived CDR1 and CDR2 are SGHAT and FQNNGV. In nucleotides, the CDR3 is TGTGCCAGCAGCCAGACCCTGGGGGCTGGAGGCTACACCTTC. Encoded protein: CASSQTLGAGGYTF.

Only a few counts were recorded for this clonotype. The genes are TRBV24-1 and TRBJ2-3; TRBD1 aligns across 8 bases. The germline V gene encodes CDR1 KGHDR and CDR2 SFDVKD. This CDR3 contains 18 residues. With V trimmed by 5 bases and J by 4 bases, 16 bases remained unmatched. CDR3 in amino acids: CATSGYLGTGEAADTQYF. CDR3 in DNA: TGTGCCACCAGTGGGTATTTGGGGACAGGAGAAGCCGCAGATACGCAGTATTTT.

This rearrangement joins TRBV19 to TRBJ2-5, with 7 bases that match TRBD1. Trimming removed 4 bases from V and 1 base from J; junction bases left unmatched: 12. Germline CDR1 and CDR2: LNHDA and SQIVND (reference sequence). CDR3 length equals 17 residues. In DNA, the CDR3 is TGTGCCAGTAGTACGGATGTTGGACAGGCCTTCCAAGAGACCCAGTACTTC. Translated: CASSTDVGQAFQETQYF.

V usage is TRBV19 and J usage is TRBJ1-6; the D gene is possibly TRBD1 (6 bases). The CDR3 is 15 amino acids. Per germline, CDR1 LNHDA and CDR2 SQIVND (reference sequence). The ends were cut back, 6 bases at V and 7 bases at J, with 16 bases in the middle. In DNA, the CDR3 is TGTGCCAGTAGGCCCAACAGGGAAAGAAATTCACCCCTCCACTTT. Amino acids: CASRPNRERNSPLHF.

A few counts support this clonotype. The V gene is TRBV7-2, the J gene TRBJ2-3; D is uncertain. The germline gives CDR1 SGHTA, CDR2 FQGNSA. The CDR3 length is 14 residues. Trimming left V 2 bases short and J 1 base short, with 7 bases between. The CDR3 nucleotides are TGTGCCAGCAGCTTATCCCGGGGCACAGATACGCAGTATTTT. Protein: CASSLSRGTDTQYF.

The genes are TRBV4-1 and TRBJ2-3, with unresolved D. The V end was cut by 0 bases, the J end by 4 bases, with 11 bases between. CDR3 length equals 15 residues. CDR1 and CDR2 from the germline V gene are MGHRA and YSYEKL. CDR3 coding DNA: TGCGCCAGCAGCCAAGATGTCAGCGCCTCAGATACGCAGTATTTT. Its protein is CASSQDVSASDTQYF.

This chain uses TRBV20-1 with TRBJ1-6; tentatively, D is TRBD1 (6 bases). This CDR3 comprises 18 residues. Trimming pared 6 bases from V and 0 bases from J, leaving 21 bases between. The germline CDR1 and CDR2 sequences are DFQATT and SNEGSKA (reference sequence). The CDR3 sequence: CSAGTTPNAGSYNSPLHF. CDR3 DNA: TGCAGTGCCGGGACAACTCCCAACGCGGGCTCCTATAATTCACCCCTCCACTTT.

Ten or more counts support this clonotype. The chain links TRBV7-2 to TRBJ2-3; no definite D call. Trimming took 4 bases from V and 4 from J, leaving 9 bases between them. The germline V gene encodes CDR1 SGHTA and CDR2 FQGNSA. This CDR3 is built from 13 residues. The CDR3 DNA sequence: TGTGCCAGCAGCTCCTCTAGGGCAGATACGCAGTATTTT. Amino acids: CASSSSRADTQYF. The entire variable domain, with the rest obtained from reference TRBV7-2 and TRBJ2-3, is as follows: GAGVSQSPSNKVTEKGKDVELRCDPISGHTALYWYRQSLGQGLEFLIYFQGNSAPDKSGLPSDRFSAERTGGSVSTLTIQRTQQEDSAVYLCASSSSRADTQYFGPGTRLTVL.

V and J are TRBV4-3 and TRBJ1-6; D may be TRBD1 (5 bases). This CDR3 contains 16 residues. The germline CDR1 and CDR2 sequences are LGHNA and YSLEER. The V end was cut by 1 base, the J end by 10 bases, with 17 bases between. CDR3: CASSQGGDGVRSPLHF. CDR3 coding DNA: TGCGCCAGCAGCCAAGGGGGGGATGGGGTTCGGTCACCCCTCCACTTT.

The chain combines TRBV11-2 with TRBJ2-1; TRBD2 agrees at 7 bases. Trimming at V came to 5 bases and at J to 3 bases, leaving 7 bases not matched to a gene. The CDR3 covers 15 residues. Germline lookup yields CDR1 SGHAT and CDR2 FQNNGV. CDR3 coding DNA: TGTGCCAGCAGCCCACCCGGACTAGACTACAATGAGCAGTTCTTC. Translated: CASSPPGLDYNEQFF.

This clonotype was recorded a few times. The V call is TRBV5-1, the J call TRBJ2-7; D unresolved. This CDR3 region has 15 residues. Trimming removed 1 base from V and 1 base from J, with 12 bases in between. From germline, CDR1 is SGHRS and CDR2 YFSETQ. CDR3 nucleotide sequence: TGCGCCAGCAGCTTGAGGGTCGGCAGATCCTACGAGCAGTACTTC. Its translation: CASSLRVGRSYEQYF.

The chain's CDR3 is CASSRTQTLTEAFF. In nucleotides, the CDR3 is TGTGCCAGCAGCCGTACACAGACACTGACTGAAGCTTTCTTT. The chain has TRBV11-1 and TRBJ1-1; D unclear. V lost 5 bases and J 5 bases, leaving 15 bases between the germline ends. Per the germline V gene, CDR1 is SGHAT and CDR2 is FQDESV (reference sequence). The CDR3 consists of 14 residues.

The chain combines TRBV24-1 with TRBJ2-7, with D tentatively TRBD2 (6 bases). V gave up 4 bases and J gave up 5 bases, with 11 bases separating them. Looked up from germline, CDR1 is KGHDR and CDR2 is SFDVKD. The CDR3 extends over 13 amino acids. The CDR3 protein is CATSDSWRDEQYF. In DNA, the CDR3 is TGTGCCACCAGTGACTCCTGGAGGGACGAGCAGTACTTC.

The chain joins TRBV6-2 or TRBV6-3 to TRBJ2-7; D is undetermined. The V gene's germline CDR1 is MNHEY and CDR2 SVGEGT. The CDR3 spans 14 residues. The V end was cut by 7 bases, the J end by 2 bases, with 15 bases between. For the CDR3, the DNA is TGTGCCAGCAATCAGCAGGCATCTACCTACGAGCAGTACGTC. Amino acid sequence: CASNQQASTYEQYV.

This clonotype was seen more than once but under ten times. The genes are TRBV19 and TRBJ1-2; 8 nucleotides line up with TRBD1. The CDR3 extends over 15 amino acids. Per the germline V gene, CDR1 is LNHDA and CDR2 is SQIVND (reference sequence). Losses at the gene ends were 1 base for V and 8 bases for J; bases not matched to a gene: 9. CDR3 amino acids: CASSIGQGLYMGYTF. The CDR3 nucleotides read TGTGCCAGTAGTATAGGACAGGGGCTATATATGGGCTACACCTTC.

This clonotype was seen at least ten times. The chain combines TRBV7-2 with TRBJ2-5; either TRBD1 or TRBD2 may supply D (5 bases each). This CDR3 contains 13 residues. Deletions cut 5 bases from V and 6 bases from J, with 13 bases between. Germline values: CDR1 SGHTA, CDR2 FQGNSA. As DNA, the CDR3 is TGTGCCAGCAGCCCCCAAGGGGACCAGACCCAGTACTTC. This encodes CASSPQGDQTQYF.

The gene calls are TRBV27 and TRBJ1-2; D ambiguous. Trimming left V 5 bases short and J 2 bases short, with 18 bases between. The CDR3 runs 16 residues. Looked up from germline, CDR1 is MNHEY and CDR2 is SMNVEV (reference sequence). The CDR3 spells CASSATRGLPNYGYTF. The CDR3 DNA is TGTGCCAGCAGTGCCACCAGAGGTCTGCCCAACTATGGCTACACCTTC.

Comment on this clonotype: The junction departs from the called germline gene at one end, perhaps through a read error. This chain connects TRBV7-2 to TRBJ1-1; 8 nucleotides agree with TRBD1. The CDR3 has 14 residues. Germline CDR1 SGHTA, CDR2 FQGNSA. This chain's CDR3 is CANSSRQGRTEAFF. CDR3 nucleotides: TGTGCCAACAGCTCGCGACAGGGGAGGACTGAAGCTTTCTTT.

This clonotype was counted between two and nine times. The CDR3 loop is CASSLVSSTDTQYF. The DNA of the CDR3 is TGTGCCAGCAGTTTAGTCAGTTCCACAGATACGCAGTATTTT. V and J are TRBV12-3 or TRBV12-4 and TRBJ2-3; D is uncertain. Trimming cost V 1 base and J 2 bases, with 7 bases left between them. CDR3 length equals 14 residues.

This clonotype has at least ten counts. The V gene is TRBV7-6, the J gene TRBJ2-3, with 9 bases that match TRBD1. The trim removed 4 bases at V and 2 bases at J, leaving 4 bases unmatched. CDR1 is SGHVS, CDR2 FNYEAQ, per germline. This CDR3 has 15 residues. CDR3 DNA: TGTGCCAGCAGCTCTGGGACAGGGAACACAGATACGCAGTATTTT. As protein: CASSSGTGNTDTQYF.

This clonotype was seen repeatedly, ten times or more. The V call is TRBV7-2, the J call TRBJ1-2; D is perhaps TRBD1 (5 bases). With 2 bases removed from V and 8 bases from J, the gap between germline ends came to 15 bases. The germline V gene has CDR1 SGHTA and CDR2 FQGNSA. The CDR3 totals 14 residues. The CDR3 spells CASSLPNAGRGYTF. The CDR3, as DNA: TGTGCCAGCAGCTTACCGAATGCAGGGCGCGGCTACACCTTC.

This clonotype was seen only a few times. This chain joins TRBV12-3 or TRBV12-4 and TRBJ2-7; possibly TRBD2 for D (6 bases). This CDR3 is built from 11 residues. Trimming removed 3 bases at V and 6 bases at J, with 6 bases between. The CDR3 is CASSFGGEQYV. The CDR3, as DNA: TGTGCCAGCAGTTTCGGGGGCGAGCAGTACGTC.

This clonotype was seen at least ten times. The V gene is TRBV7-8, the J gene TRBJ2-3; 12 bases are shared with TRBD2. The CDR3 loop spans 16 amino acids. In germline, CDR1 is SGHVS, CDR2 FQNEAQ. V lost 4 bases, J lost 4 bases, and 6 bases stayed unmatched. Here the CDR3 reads CASSSGLAGNADTQYF. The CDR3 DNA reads TGTGCCAGCAGCTCCGGACTAGCGGGGAATGCAGATACGCAGTATTTT.

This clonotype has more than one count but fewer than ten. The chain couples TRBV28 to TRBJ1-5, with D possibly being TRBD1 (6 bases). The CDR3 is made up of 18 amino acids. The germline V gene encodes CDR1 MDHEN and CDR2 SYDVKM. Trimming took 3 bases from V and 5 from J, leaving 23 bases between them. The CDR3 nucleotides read TGTGCCAGCAGTTTTAGAGGGCAGGGGCTGACTATCTATCAGCCCCAGCATTTT. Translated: CASSFRGQGLTIYQPQHF.

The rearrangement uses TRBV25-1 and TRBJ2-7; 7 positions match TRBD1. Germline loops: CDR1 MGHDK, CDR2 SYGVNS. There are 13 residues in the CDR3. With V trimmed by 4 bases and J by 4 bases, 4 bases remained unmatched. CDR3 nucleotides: TGTGCCAGCAGTGTGACAGGGACATACGAGCAGTACGTC. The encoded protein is CASSVTGTYEQYV.

The CDR3 nucleotides are TGCAGTGCTTGGCTAGCGGGGGGGGCAGATACGCAGTATTTT. Its translation is CSAWLAGGADTQYF. This chain joins TRBV20-1 and TRBJ2-3; 12 nucleotides align to TRBD2. Germline lookup yields CDR1 DFQATT and CDR2 SNEGSKA (reference sequence). V was pared by 5 bases and J by 4 bases, with 4 bases of the junction left unmatched. The CDR3 consists of 14 residues.

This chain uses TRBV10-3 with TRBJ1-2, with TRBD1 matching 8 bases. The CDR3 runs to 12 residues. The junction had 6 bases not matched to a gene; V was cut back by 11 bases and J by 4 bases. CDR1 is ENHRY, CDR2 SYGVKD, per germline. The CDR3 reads CASLDRGYGYTF. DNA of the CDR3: TGTGCCTCCCTCGACAGGGGCTATGGCTACACCTTC.

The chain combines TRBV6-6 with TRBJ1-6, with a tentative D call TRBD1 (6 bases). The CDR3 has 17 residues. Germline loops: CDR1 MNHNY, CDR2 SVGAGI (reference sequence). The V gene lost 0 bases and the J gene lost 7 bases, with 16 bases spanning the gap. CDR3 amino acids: CASSYSVQLGQNSPLHF. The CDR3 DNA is TGTGCCAGCAGTTACTCGGTCCAGCTGGGACAAAATTCACCCCTCCACTTT.